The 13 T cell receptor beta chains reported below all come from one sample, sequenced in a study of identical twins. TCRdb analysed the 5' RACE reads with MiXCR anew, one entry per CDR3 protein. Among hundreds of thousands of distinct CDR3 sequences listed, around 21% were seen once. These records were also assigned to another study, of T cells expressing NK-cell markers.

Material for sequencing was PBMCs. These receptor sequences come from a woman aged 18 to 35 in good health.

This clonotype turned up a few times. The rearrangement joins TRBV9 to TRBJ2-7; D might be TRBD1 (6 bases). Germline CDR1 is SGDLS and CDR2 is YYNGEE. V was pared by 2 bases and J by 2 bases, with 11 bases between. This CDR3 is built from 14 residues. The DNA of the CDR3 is TGTGCCAGCAGCGTTGACTGGGGGCCCTACGAGCAGTACTTC. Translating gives CASSVDWGPYEQYF.

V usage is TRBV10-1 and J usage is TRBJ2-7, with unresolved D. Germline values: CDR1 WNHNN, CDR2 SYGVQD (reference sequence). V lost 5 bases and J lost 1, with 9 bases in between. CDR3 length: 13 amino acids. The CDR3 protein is CASSRHLSYEQYF. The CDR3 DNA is TGCGCCAGCAGTAGACACCTTTCCTACGAGCAGTACTTC.

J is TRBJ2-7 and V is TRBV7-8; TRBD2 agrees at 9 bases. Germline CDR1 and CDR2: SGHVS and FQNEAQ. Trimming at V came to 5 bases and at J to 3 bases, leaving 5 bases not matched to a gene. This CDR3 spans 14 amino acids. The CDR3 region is CASSLSGGLYEQYF. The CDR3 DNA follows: TGTGCCAGCAGCCTTAGCGGGGGCCTCTACGAGCAGTACTTC.

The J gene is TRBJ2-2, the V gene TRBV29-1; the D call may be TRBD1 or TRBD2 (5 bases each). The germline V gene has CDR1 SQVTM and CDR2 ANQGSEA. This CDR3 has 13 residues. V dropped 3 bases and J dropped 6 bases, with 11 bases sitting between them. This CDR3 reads CSVDSRGAGELFF. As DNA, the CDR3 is TGCAGCGTTGATTCTAGGGGAGCCGGGGAGCTGTTTTTT.

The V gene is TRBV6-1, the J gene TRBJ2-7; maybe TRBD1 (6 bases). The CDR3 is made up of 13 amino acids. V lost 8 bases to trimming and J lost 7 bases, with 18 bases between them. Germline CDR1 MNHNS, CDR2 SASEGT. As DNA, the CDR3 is TGTGCCAGCGGATATGGGGGCCGGACTGAGCAGTACTTC. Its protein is CASGYGGRTEQYF.

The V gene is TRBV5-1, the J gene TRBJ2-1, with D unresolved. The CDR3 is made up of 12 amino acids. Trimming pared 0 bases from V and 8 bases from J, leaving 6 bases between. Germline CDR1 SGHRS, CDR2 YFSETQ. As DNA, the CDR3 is TGCGCCAGCAGCTTGGTTGGGTATGAGCAGTTCTTC. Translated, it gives CASSLVGYEQFF.

CDR3 region: CASSRPRYEQFF. The CDR3 region has the DNA TGTGCCAGCAGCCGCCCCAGATATGAGCAGTTCTTC. V usage is TRBV12-3 or TRBV12-4 and J usage is TRBJ2-1; D not certain. The CDR3 has 12 residues. V lost 6 bases and J lost 8, with 11 bases in between.

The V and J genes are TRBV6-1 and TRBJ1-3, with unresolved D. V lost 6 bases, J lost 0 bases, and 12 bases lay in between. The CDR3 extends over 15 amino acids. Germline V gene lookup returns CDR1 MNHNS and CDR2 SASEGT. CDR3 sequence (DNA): TGTGCCAGCAGCCCTAGGACCCTCTCTGGAAACACCATATATTTT. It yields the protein CASSPRTLSGNTIYF.

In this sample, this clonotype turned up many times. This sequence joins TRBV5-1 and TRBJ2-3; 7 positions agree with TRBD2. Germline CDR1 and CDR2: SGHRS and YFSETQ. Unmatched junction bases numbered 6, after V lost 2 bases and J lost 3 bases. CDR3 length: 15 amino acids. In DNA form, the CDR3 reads TGCGCCAGCAGCTTTGGAGCGGGGTCGACAGATACGCAGTATTTT. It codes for CASSFGAGSTDTQYF.

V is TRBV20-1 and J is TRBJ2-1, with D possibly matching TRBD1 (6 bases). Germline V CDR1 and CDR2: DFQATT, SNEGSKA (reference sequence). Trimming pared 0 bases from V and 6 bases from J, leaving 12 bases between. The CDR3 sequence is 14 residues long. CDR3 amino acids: CSARDPRTANEQFF. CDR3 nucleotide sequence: TGCAGTGCTAGAGATCCCAGGACAGCCAATGAGCAGTTCTTC.

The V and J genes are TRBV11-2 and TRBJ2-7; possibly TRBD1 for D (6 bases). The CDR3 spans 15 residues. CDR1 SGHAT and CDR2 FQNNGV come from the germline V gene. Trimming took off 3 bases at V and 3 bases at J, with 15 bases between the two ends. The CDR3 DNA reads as TGTGCCAGCAGCTTCGACAGGACCTTCGACTACGAGCAGTACTTC. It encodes CASSFDRTFDYEQYF.

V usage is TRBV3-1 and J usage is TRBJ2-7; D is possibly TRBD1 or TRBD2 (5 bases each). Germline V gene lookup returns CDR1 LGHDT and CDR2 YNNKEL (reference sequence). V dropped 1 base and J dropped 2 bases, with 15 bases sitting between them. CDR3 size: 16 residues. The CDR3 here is CASSQVARDGPYEQYF. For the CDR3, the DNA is TGTGCCAGCAGCCAAGTAGCCAGGGACGGACCCTACGAGCAGTACTTC.

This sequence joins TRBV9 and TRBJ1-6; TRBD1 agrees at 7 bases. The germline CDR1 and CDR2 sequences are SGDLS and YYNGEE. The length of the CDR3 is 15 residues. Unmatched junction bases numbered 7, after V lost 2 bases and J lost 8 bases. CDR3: CASSVSDRADSPLHF. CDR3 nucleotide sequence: TGTGCCAGCAGCGTCTCCGACAGGGCGGATTCACCCCTCCACTTT.